The following is a T cell receptor beta chain sequence with its context. The antigen remains undetermined. This nonspecific control used anti-CD3/anti-CD28 bead stimulation of CD4+ T cells. Sorting selected CD4+ T cells upregulating both CD40 ligand and CD69. CD8-depleted PBMCs were stimulated about 19 hours with anti-CD28/CD49d costimulation, CD40-blocking antibody and enfuvirtide. The record originates from a study of persistence of HIV-infected CD4 T cells. Sequencing used immunoSEQ version 4 in survey mode. Profiled with immunoSEQ multiplex PCR; TCRdb holds only in-frame clones, not every one. Counted here are some 45,000 clones, about 88% occurring once; the ten biggest clones make up around 0.47%. Trimming took 4 bases from V and 13 from J, leaving 13 bases between them. Germline V lookup: CDR1 MGHDK, CDR2 SYGVNS. This CDR3 is built from 12 residues. Overall study findings and caveats: Proviral oligoclonality tracked with TCR oligoclonality within the same sorted cells.

The source was CD4+ T cells sorted from PBMCs after roughly 17-hour stimulation, collected from a patient who received antiretroviral therapy. The receptor comes from an adult woman with HIV who was CMV-seropositive. The gene calls are TRBV25-1 and TRBJ1-4, with D possibly matching TRBD1 (5 bases). The CDR3 coding sequence is TGTGCCAGCAGTGTTATCGGGACGGCACTGTTTTTT. It yields the protein CASSVIGTALFF.